This T cell receptor beta chain was retrieved from a study of T cells after yellow fever vaccination. Study results and limitations: Among primary-vaccination clones, most reappeared after the booster, at roughly 96% for CD4 and under 90% for CD8. Bulk-population clonotypes that are abundant could appear as contaminants in FACS-sorted repertoires.

UMIs and a universal primer site were added when TCR cDNA was made by 5'RACE template switching. TCRdb passed the 5' RACE reads through MiXCR, listing each CDR3 protein once. The table records 100,000 or so distinct CDR3 sequences, approximately 8.4% of them present only once. Trimming took off 0 bases at V and 0 bases at J, with 19 bases between the two ends. CDR1 is SGHDT, CDR2 YYEEEE, per germline. The CDR3 totals 19 residues. The sequencing used CD8+ T cells not binding an NS4B(214-222) dextramer, sorted from PBMCs, collected roughly 14 days after the first yellow fever vaccination. The sequence was collected from a man between 18 and 35 years old who received the YFV17D yellow fever vaccine. This chain connects TRBV5-6 to TRBJ2-1; no clear D. The CDR3 is CASSLGFYLPNSSYNEQFF. The CDR3 coding sequence is TGTGCCAGCAGCTTGGGATTCTACCTCCCCAATAGCTCCTACAATGAGCAGTTCTTC.